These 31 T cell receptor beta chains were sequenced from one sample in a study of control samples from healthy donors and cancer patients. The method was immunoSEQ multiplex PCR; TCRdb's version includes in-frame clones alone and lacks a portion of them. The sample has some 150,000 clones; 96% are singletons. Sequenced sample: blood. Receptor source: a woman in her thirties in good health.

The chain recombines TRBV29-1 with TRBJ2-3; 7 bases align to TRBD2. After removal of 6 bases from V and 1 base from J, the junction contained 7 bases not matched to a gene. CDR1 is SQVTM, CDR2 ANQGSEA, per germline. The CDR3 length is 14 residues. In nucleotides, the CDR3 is TGCAGCGTCCATCGCGGGGGAGGCACAGATACGCAGTATTTT. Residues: CSVHRGGGTDTQYF.

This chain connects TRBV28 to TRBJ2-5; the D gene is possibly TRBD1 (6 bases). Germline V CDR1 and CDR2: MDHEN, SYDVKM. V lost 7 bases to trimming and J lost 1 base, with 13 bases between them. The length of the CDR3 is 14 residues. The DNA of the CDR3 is TGTGCCAGCACCACGGGACACCCCCAAGAGACCCAGTACTTC. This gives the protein CASTTGHPQETQYF.

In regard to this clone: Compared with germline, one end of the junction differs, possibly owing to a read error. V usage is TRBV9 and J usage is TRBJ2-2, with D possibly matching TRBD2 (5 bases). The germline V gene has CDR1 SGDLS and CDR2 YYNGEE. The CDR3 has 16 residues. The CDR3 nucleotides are TGTGCCAGCAGCAAGCAGGCCGGGTTAGAGAACGGGAAGCTGTTTTTT. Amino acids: CASSKQAGLENGKLFF.

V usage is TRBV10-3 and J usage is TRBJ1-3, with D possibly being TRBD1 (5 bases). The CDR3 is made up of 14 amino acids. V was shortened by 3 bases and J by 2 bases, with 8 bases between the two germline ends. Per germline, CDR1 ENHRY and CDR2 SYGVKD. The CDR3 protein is CAISDRATGNTIYF. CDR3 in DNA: TGTGCCATCAGTGACAGGGCTACTGGAAACACCATATATTTT.

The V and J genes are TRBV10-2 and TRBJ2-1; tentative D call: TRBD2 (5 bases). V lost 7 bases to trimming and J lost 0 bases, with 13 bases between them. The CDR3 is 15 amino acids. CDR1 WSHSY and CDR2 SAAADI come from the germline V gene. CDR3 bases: TGCGCCAGCAAACGTAGCGTCAGCTCCTACAATGAGCAGTTCTTC. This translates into CASKRSVSSYNEQFF.

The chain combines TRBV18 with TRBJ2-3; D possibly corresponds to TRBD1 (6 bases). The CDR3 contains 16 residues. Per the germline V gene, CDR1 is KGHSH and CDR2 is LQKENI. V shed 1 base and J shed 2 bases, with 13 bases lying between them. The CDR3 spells CASSPRLGQITDTQYF. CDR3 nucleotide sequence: TGTGCCAGCTCACCACGGCTAGGACAGATCACAGATACGCAGTATTTT.

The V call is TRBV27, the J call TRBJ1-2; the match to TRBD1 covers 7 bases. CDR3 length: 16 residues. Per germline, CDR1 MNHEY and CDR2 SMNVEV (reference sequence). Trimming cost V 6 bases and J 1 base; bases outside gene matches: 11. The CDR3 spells CASSPQGGHFNYGYTF. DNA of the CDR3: TGTGCCAGCAGCCCCCAGGGGGGTCACTTTAACTATGGCTACACCTTC.

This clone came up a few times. CDR3 DNA: TGTGCCAGCAGTGAATCGTTACAGGGGACCGGGGAGCTGTTTTTT. It yields the protein CASSESLQGTGELFF. The chain is built from TRBV6-4 and TRBJ2-2, with 7 bases aligning to TRBD1. In germline, CDR1 is MRHNA, CDR2 SNTAGT. V dropped 3 bases and J dropped 5; count of bases not matched to a gene: 6. CDR3 length: 15 residues.

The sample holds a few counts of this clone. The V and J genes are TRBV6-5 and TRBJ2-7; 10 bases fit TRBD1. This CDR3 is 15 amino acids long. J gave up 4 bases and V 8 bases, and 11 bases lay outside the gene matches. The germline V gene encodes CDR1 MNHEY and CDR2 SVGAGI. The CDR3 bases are TGTGCCAGCGGGATGGGCGGGACAGGGGCTTACGAGCAGTACTTC. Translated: CASGMGGTGAYEQYF.

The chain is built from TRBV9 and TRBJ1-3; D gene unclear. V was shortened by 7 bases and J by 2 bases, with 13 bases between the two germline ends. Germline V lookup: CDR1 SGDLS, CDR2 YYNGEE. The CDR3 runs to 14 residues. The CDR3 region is CASGREPTGNTIYF. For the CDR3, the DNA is TGTGCCAGCGGGCGGGAGCCCACTGGAAACACCATATATTTT.

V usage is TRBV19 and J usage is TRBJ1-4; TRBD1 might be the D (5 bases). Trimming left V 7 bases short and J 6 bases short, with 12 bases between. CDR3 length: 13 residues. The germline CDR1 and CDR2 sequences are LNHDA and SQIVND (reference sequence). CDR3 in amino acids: CASMDNWDEKLFF. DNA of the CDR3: TGTGCCAGTATGGACAACTGGGATGAAAAACTGTTTTTT.

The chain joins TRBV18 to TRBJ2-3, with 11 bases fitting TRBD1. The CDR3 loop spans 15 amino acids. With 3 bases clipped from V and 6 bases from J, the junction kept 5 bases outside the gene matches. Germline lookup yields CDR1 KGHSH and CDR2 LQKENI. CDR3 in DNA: TGTGCCAGCTCACCGGGACAGGGGGAATCGGATACGCAGTATTTT. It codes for CASSPGQGESDTQYF. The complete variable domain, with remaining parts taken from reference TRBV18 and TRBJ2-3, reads NAGVMQNPRHLVRRRGQEARLRCSPMKGHSHVYWYRQLPEEGLKFMVYLQKENIIDESGMPKERFSAEFPKEGPSILRIQQVVRGDSAAYFCASSPGQGESDTQYFGPGTRLTVL.

For the CDR3, the DNA is TGTGCCAGCAGCCAAACAAGACAGGGGAAGCCCTACGAGCAGTACTTC. Protein sequence: CASSQTRQGKPYEQYF. The chain couples TRBV3-1 (or the pseudogene TRBV3-2) to TRBJ2-7; 8 positions agree with TRBD1. This CDR3 spans 16 amino acids. V lost 2 bases to trimming and J lost 2 bases; unmatched junction nucleotides: 8. Per the germline V gene, CDR1 is LGHDT and CDR2 is YNNKEL (reference sequence).

The CDR3 region is CASSTDRGTSYGYTF. The CDR3 coding sequence is TGCGCCAGCAGCACAGACAGGGGCACCAGCTATGGCTACACCTTC. The genes are TRBV5-1 and TRBJ1-2, with 8 bases identical to TRBD1. J gave up 4 bases and V 4 bases, and 9 bases lay outside the gene matches. This CDR3 has 15 amino acids. The germline V gene has CDR1 SGHRS and CDR2 YFSETQ.

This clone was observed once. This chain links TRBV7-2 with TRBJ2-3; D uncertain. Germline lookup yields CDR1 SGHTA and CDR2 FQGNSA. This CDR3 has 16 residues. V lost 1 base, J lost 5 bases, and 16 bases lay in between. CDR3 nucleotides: TGTGCCAGCAGCTTAGTTGCGGAGACCCCGGAAGATACGCAGTATTTT. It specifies CASSLVAETPEDTQYF.

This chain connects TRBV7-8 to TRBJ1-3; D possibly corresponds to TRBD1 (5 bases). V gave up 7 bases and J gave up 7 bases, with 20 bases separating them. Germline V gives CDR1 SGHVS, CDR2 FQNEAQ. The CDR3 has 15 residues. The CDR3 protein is CASTSTGTPGNTIYF. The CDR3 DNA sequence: TGTGCCAGCACCTCAACCGGGACCCCGGGGAACACCATATATTTT.

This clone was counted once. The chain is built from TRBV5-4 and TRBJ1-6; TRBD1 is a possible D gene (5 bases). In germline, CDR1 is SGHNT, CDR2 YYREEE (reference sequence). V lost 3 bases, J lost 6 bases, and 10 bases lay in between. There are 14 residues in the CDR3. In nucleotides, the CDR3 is TGTGCCAGCAGCTCACAGGTCTCTAATTCACCCCTCCACTTT. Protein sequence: CASSSQVSNSPLHF.

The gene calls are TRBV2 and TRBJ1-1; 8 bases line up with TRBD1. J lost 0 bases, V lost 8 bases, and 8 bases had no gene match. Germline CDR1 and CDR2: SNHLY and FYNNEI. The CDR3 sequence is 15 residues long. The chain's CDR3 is CASAQTGVMNTEAFF. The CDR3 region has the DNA TGTGCCAGCGCCCAGACAGGGGTGATGAACACTGAAGCTTTCTTT.

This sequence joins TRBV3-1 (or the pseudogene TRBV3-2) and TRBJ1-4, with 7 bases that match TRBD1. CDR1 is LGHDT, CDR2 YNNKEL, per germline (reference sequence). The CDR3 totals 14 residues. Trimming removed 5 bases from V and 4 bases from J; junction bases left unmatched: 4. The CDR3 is CASSYRDSNEKLFF. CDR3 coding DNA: TGTGCCAGCAGCTACCGGGACAGTAATGAAAAACTGTTTTTT.

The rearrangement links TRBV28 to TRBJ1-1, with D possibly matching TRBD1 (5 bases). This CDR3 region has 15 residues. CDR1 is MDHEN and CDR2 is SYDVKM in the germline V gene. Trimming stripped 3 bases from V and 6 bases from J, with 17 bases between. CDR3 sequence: CASSLGLGVIAEAFF. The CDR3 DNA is TGTGCCAGCAGTTTGGGGCTGGGGGTAATCGCTGAAGCTTTCTTT.

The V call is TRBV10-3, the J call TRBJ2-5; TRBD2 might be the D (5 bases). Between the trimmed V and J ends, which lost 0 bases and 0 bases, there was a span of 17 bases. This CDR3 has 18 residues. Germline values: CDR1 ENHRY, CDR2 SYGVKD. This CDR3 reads CAISESGSRTIHQETQYF. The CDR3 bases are TGTGCCATCAGTGAGTCGGGGAGTAGAACCATCCACCAAGAGACCCAGTACTTC.

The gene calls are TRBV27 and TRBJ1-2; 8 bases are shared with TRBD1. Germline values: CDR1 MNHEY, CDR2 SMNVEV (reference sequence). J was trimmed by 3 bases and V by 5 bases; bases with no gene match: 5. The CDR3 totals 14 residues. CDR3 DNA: TGTGCCAGCAGTCATACAGGGGGGGACTATGGCTACACCTTC. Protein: CASSHTGGDYGYTF.

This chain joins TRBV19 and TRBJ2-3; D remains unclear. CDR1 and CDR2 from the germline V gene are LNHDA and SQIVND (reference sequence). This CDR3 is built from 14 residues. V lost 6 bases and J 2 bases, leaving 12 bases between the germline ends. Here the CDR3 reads CASRHDGPTDTQYF. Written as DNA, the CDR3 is TGTGCCAGTAGACACGACGGACCCACAGATACGCAGTATTTT. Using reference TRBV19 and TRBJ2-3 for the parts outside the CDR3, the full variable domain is DGGITQSPKYLFRKEGQNVTLSCEQNLNHDAMYWYRQDPGQGLRLIYYSQIVNDFQKGDIAEGYSVSREKKESFPLTVTSAQKNPTAFYLCASRHDGPTDTQYFGPGTRLTVL.

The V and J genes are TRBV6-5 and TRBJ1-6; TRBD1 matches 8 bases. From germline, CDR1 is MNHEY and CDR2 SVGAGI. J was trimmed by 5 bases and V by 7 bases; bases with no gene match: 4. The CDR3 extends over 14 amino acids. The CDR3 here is CASTSTGDNSPLHF. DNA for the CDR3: TGTGCCAGCACCTCGACAGGGGATAATTCACCCCTCCACTTT.

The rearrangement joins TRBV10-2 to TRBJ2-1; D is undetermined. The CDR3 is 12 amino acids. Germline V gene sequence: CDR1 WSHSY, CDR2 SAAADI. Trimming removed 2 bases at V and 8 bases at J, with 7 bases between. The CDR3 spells CASSEVHDEQFF. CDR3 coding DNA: TGCGCCAGCAGTGAGGTTCACGATGAGCAGTTCTTC.

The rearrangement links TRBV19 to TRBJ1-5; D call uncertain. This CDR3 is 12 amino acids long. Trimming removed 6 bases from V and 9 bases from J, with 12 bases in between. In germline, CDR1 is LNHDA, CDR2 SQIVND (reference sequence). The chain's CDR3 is CASRTPEGPQHF. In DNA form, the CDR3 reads TGTGCCAGTAGAACACCGGAGGGGCCCCAGCATTTT.

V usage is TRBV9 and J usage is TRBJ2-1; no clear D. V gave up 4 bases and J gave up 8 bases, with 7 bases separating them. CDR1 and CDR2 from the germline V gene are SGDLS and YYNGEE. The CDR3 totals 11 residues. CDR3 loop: CASSSWDEQFF. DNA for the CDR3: TGTGCCAGCAGCTCGTGGGATGAGCAGTTCTTC. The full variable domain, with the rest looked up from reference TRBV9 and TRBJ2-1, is DSGVTQTPKHLITATGQRVTLRCSPRSGDLSVYWYQQSLDQGLQFLIQYYNGEERAKGNILERFSAQQFPDLHSELNLSSLELGDSALYFCASSSWDEQFFGPGTRLTVL.

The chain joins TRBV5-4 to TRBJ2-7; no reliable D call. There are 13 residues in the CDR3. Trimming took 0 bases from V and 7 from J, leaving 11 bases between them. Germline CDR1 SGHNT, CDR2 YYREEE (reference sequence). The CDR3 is CASSLGPSGEQYF. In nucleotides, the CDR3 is TGTGCCAGCAGCTTGGGCCCCTCGGGTGAGCAGTACTTC.

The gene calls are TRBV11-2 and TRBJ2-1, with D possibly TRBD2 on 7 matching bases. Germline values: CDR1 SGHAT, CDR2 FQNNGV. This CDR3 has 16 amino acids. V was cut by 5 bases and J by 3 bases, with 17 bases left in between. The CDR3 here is CASSLRGARYYNEQFF. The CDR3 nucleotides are TGTGCCAGCAGCCTCCGGGGGGCTCGCTACTACAATGAGCAGTTCTTC.

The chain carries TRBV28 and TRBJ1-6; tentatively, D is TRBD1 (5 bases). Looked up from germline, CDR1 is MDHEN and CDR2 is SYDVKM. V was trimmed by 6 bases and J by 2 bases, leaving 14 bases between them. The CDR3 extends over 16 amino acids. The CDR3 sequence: CASSPGGSAYNSPLHF. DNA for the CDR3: TGTGCCAGCAGCCCCGGGGGGTCCGCCTATAATTCACCCCTCCACTTT.

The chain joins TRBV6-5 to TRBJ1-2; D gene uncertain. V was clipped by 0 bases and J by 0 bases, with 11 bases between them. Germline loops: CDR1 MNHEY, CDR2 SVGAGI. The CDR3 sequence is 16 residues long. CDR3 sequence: CASSYSGEPANYGYTF. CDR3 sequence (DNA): TGTGCCAGCAGTTACTCGGGCGAACCTGCTAACTATGGCTACACCTTC.